Below are 27 T cell receptor beta chains sequenced from a single sample in a study of T cell responses to AZD1222 COVID-19 vaccine. Generated by immunoSEQ multiplex PCR, the TCRdb table keeps only in-frame clones and is missing some. The sample holds some 150,000 clones, 88% seen once. This sample comprised peripheral blood, obtained 28 days after the second dose of the MenACWY control vaccine. Receptors were obtained from an adult who received the MenACWY meningococcal vaccine as a control.

The chain recombines TRBV30 with TRBJ1-4; TRBD1 is a possible D gene (5 bases). CDR3 length: 16 amino acids. V was pared by 0 bases and J by 8 bases, with 19 bases between. The germline V gene encodes CDR1 GTSNPN and CDR2 SVGIG (reference sequence). This CDR3 is CAWSVGVGGLREKLFF. CDR3 DNA: TGTGCCTGGAGTGTCGGTGTTGGGGGTCTGCGAGAAAAACTGTTTTTT.

The chain recombines TRBV11-2 with TRBJ2-2, with D possibly TRBD1 on 6 matching bases. The CDR3 has 13 residues. In germline, CDR1 is SGHAT, CDR2 FQNNGV. V was pared by 5 bases and J by 8 bases, with 12 bases between. The CDR3 DNA follows: TGTGCCAGCAGCCACTCAAGGGGGGGGGAGCTGTTTTTT. Protein product: CASSHSRGGELFF.

The CDR3 DNA sequence: TGTGCCAGCAGTGGAGCCAGGGGGACTGAAGCTTTCTTT. It is translated as CASSGARGTEAFF. The chain is built from TRBV2 and TRBJ1-1; 7 positions agree with TRBD1. V shed 4 bases, J shed 5 bases, and the junction held 4 bases outside the gene matches. This CDR3 has 13 amino acids. Germline V gives CDR1 SNHLY, CDR2 FYNNEI. Looking up the rest from reference TRBV2 and TRBJ1-1 gives the full variable domain: EPEVTQTPSHQVTQMGQEVILRCVPISNHLYFYWYRQILGQKVEFLVSFYNNEISEKSEIFDDQFSVERPDGSNFTLKIRSTKLEDSAMYFCASSGARGTEAFFGQGTRLTVV.

V gene TRBV19 combines with J gene TRBJ2-1, with 9 bases identical to TRBD2. Trimming cost V 6 bases and J 6 bases; bases outside gene matches: 3. Germline CDR1 and CDR2: LNHDA and SQIVND (reference sequence). The CDR3 consists of 13 residues. CDR3 residues: CASRDSGSNEQFF. The CDR3 DNA sequence: TGTGCCAGTAGGGATAGCGGGAGCAATGAGCAGTTCTTC.

This chain joins TRBV6-2 or TRBV6-3 and TRBJ1-2, with 8 bases aligning to TRBD1. The CDR3 length is 15 residues. Germline V gene sequence: CDR1 MNHEY, CDR2 SVGEGT. The junction had 12 bases not matched to a gene; V was cut back by 6 bases and J by 6 bases. The CDR3 reads CASSLVRRGQDGYTF. DNA for the CDR3: TGTGCCAGCAGCCTAGTTCGCAGGGGGCAGGATGGCTACACCTTC.

The chain has TRBV7-9 and TRBJ1-2, with D perhaps TRBD1 (5 bases). This CDR3 has 17 residues. The germline V gene has CDR1 SEHNR and CDR2 FQNEAQ (reference sequence). The germline V and J ends were trimmed by 1 base and 1 base, with 16 bases remaining between them. The CDR3 nucleotides read TGTGCCAGCAGCTTAGAAAGGGGAGGAGAGATTAACTATGGCTACACCTTC. This translates into CASSLERGGEINYGYTF.

The chain joins TRBV10-3 to TRBJ2-1; 14 nucleotides agree with TRBD2. The CDR3 runs 17 residues. The V gene end was trimmed by 2 bases and the J gene end by 10 bases; junction bases not matched to a gene: 10. Germline CDR1 ENHRY, CDR2 SYGVKD. The CDR3 loop is CAISEMAGLAGVGEQFF. In DNA, the CDR3 is TGTGCCATCAGTGAGATGGCGGGACTAGCGGGAGTTGGGGAGCAGTTCTTC.

The V and J genes are TRBV19 and TRBJ2-1, with a weak D call TRBD1 (6 bases). With 4 bases removed from V and 0 bases from J, the gap between germline ends came to 7 bases. Germline V gives CDR1 LNHDA, CDR2 SQIVND (reference sequence). CDR3 size: 14 residues. This chain's CDR3 is CASSKTGSYNEQFF. DNA of the CDR3: TGTGCCAGTAGTAAGACAGGCTCCTACAATGAGCAGTTCTTC.

The CDR3 reads CASSVGGETFYEQYF. The CDR3 nucleotides are TGTGCCAGCAGCGTAGGGGGGGAGACCTTTTACGAGCAGTACTTC. The chain couples TRBV9 to TRBJ2-7; possibly TRBD2 for D (6 bases). The CDR3 extends over 15 amino acids. The V gene lost 0 bases and the J gene lost 4 bases, with 14 bases spanning the gap. In germline, CDR1 is SGDLS, CDR2 YYNGEE.

The CDR3 loop reads CASTPPRGNTGELFF. CDR3 DNA: TGTGCCAGCACCCCCCCGCGGGGGAACACCGGGGAGCTGTTTTTT. The chain is built from TRBV5-4 and TRBJ2-2; possible D gene TRBD2, 6 bases. CDR1 is SGHNT, CDR2 YYREEE, per germline (reference sequence). V shed 6 bases and J shed 1 base, with 13 bases lying between them. There are 15 residues in the CDR3.

This clone was found once. The V and J genes are TRBV27 and TRBJ2-2; D ambiguous. This CDR3 is 16 amino acids long. V lost 1 base and J lost 4, with 13 bases in between. Germline V gene lookup returns CDR1 MNHEY and CDR2 SMNVEV (reference sequence). The CDR3 region has the DNA TGTGCCAGCAGTTTATGGGCCCGGAGAGTCACCGGGGAGCTGTTTTTT. It yields the protein CASSLWARRVTGELFF.

This clone has only one observation. The chain recombines TRBV5-1 with TRBJ2-7, with TRBD1 matching over 7 bases. This CDR3 has 15 amino acids. Germline V CDR1 and CDR2: SGHRS, YFSETQ. Trimming cost V 0 bases and J 3 bases; bases outside gene matches: 6. The CDR3 is CASSLGQGVHYEQYF. The CDR3, as DNA: TGCGCCAGCAGCTTGGGGCAGGGGGTACACTACGAGCAGTACTTC.

This sequence joins TRBV6-4 and TRBJ1-5; 8 nucleotides agree with TRBD1. The CDR3 has 15 amino acids. The V segment lost 7 bases and the J segment 1 base; nucleotides outside the gene matches: 6. Germline lookup yields CDR1 MRHNA and CDR2 SNTAGT. The CDR3: CASTRQGTSNQPQHF. CDR3 in DNA: TGTGCCAGCACCCGACAGGGGACAAGCAATCAGCCCCAGCATTTT.

The genes are TRBV7-9 and TRBJ1-2; TRBD1 matches at 9 bases. The CDR3 is made up of 15 amino acids. CDR1 and CDR2 (germline): SEHNR, FQNEAQ (reference sequence). Trimming took 5 bases from V and 4 from J; bases not matched to a gene: 8. Here the CDR3 DNA reads TGTGCCAGCAGCCGTGGACAGGGGCCCCTCTATGGCTACACCTTC. This gives the protein CASSRGQGPLYGYTF.

The chain joins TRBV4-3 to TRBJ2-1, with a tentative D call TRBD2 (5 bases). V gave up 1 base and J gave up 10 bases, with 14 bases separating them. The CDR3 has 14 amino acids. Germline V gene sequence: CDR1 LGHNA, CDR2 YSLEER. CDR3 sequence reads: CASSQAGSRREQFF. The CDR3 region has the DNA TGCGCCAGCAGCCAAGCCGGGTCCAGGAGGGAGCAGTTCTTC.

The chain links TRBV14 to TRBJ2-1; D gene uncertain. The CDR3 is made up of 12 amino acids. Germline CDR1 and CDR2: SGHDN and FVKESK. V was trimmed by 2 bases and J by 12 bases, leaving 11 bases between them. The DNA for the CDR3 is TGTGCCAGCAGCCAATACCAACAAAGGCAGTTCTTC. Protein sequence: CASSQYQQRQFF. The variable domain in full, completed from reference TRBV14 and TRBJ2-1, reads EAGVTQFPSHSVIEKGQTVTLRCDPISGHDNLYWYRRVMGKEIKFLLHFVKESKQDESGMPNNRFLAERTGGTYSTLKVQPAELEDSGVYFCASSQYQQRQFFGPGTRLTVL.

The DNA of the CDR3 is TGTGCCAGCAGCCAAGAGTTACAGGGGGCGGGAGGTAGGGGAGTAGGCTACACCTTC. As protein: CASSQELQGAGGRGVGYTF. The genes are TRBV4-2 and TRBJ1-2, with 9 bases aligning to TRBD1. The CDR3 is made up of 19 amino acids. Per germline, CDR1 LGHNA and CDR2 YNFKEQ. The V gene end was trimmed by 0 bases and the J gene end by 8 bases; junction bases not matched to a gene: 19.

V usage is TRBV11-2 and J usage is TRBJ2-7; 12 bases align to TRBD2. Losses at the gene ends were 6 bases for V and 1 base for J; bases not matched to a gene: 4. CDR1 is SGHAT, CDR2 FQNNGV, per germline. The CDR3 length is 15 residues. CDR3 nucleotide sequence: TGTGCCAGCAGGCCGACTAGCGGGGGATCCTACGAGCAGTACTTC. As protein: CASRPTSGGSYEQYF.

V gene TRBV5-1 combines with J gene TRBJ2-1; possibly TRBD2 for D (6 bases). V lost 2 bases and J lost 2, with 14 bases in between. The CDR3 length is 16 residues. CDR1 is SGHRS and CDR2 is YFSETQ in the germline V gene. The DNA of the CDR3 is TGCGCCAGCAGCTTAGCACCGGGGGATACCTACAATGAGCAGTTCTTC. As protein: CASSLAPGDTYNEQFF. Using reference TRBV5-1 and TRBJ2-1 for the parts outside the CDR3, the full variable domain is KAGVTQTPRYLIKTRGQQVTLSCSPISGHRSVSWYQQTPGQGLQFLFEYFSETQRNKGNFPGRFSGRQFSNSRSEMNVSTLELGDSALYLCASSLAPGDTYNEQFFGPGTRLTVL.

This chain joins TRBV4-3 and TRBJ1-6; D is perhaps TRBD1 (5 bases). CDR3 length: 14 amino acids. The germline V and J ends were trimmed by 1 base and 10 bases, with 11 bases remaining between them. CDR1 LGHNA and CDR2 YSLEER come from the germline V gene. CDR3: CASSQVRVGSPLHF. The CDR3 DNA follows: TGCGCCAGCAGCCAAGTCAGGGTTGGATCACCCCTCCACTTT.

This chain uses TRBV11-3 with TRBJ2-1, with unresolved D. The V gene's germline CDR1 is SGHNT and CDR2 YENEEA. CDR3 length: 16 amino acids. Trimming took 4 bases from V and 5 from J, leaving 18 bases between them. The CDR3 sequence: CASSYRALSGDNEQFF. CDR3 DNA: TGTGCCAGCAGCTATAGGGCTCTAAGTGGAGACAATGAGCAGTTCTTC.

The J gene is TRBJ2-1, the V gene TRBV4-3, with D perhaps given as TRBD1 or TRBD2 (5 bases each). Between the trimmed V and J ends, which lost 0 bases and 4 bases, there was a span of 13 bases. This CDR3 is built from 16 residues. The germline gives CDR1 LGHNA, CDR2 YSLEER. CDR3 amino acids: CASSQEGGGQYNEQFF. CDR3 bases: TGCGCCAGCAGCCAAGAGGGCGGAGGACAATACAATGAGCAGTTCTTC.

The chain has TRBV6-5 and TRBJ2-3, with D maybe TRBD2 (6 bases). The V gene lost 7 bases and the J gene lost 1 base, with 9 bases spanning the gap. The CDR3 runs 13 residues. Germline V lookup: CDR1 MNHEY, CDR2 SVGAGI. Written as DNA, the CDR3 is TGTGCCAGCAAACCGGGAGGCACAGATACGCAGTATTTT. This sequence encodes CASKPGGTDTQYF.

In this sample, this clone turned up a few times. The chain combines TRBV4-1 with TRBJ1-5, with no clear D. The CDR3 has 14 residues. The germline V and J ends were trimmed by 0 bases and 4 bases, with 7 bases remaining between them. Germline loops: CDR1 MGHRA, CDR2 YSYEKL. As DNA, the CDR3 is TGCGCCAGCAGCCAAGACAGTGTAAATCAGCCCCAGCATTTT. This encodes CASSQDSVNQPQHF.

The chain employs TRBV5-4 and TRBJ1-6; D uncertain. This CDR3 is 17 amino acids long. V dropped 1 base and J dropped 5 bases, with 16 bases sitting between them. Germline CDR1 SGHNT, CDR2 YYREEE (reference sequence). The CDR3 reads CASSLNLDQRNNSPLHF. The CDR3 DNA reads TGTGCCAGCAGCTTGAATCTTGATCAGCGGAATAATTCACCCCTCCACTTT. The variable domain in full, with the rest retrieved from reference TRBV5-4 and TRBJ1-6, is ETGVTQSPTHLIKTRGQQVTLRCSSQSGHNTVSWYQQALGQGPQFIFQYYREEENGRGNFPPRFSGLQFPNYSSELNVNALELDDSALYLCASSLNLDQRNNSPLHFGNGTRLTVT.

This chain uses TRBV6-5 with TRBJ2-1; D is perhaps TRBD1 or TRBD2 (5 bases each). V lost 4 bases and J 8 bases, leaving 15 bases between the germline ends. The CDR3 has 14 amino acids. CDR1 is MNHEY, CDR2 SVGAGI, per germline. DNA of the CDR3: TGTGCCAGCAGTTTACAGAGGGGTTACGATGAGCAGTTCTTC. It codes for CASSLQRGYDEQFF.

The CDR3 sequence: CASSGRGRAGNTEAFF. DNA of the CDR3: TGTGCCAGCAGTGGCCGGGGGCGAGCGGGGAACACTGAAGCTTTCTTT. The chain couples TRBV6-1 to TRBJ1-1, with D maybe TRBD1 (6 bases). V was pared by 4 bases and J by 1 base, with 16 bases between. The CDR3 runs to 16 residues. Germline V lookup: CDR1 MNHNS, CDR2 SASEGT.